This TCR beta chain was observed in a study of T cell responses to AZD1222 COVID-19 vaccine. Study observations and caveats: Repertoires were obtained solely post-peak T cell response. A reported finding is that nearly half of spike-specific TCRs target unmutated variant regions. Most donors were white British, females outnumbered males, and clonal diversity was possibly underestimated.

The CDR3 totals 15 residues. V lost 1 base and J lost 2; bases outside the gene matches: 5. The germline gives CDR1 LNHDA, CDR2 SQIVND (reference sequence). Comments on this clone: Its antigen is still unknown.

Sequencing was performed with immunoSEQ multiplex PCR; in TCRdb, only in-frame clones are kept and a portion is missing. This sample has approximately 150,000 clones; about 90% occur once, and the top ten carry 3.5% to 5.5%. The chain uses TRBV19 and TRBJ2-7, with 7 bases aligning to TRBD1. Sequenced here: peripheral blood, sampled 28 days after the second dose of the MenACWY control vaccine. This receptor was taken from an adult who received the MenACWY meningococcal vaccine as a control. This CDR3 is CASSIVGQATYEQYF. In DNA form, the CDR3 reads TGTGCCAGTAGTATAGTTGGACAGGCCACCTACGAGCAGTACTTC.